The 2 T cell receptor beta chains below all came from one sample that was sequenced in a study of blood T cell repertoires in COVID-19. The protocol was immunoSEQ multiplex PCR, while the TCRdb copy is restricted to in-frame clones and leaves out a portion. Found here are approximately 200,000 clones, more than 75% of them singletons; the top ten hold more than 7.5%. The sequenced material came from PBMCs or T cells enriched from blood (not recorded which). The source of these receptors is a woman in her 30s who had recovered from COVID-19.

The CDR3 region has the DNA TGTGCCAGCAGTTTAAGGGGCAACAATCAGCCCCAGCATTTT. Its protein is CASSLRGNNQPQHF. The genes are TRBV28 and TRBJ1-5; TRBD1 might be the D (5 bases). Germline V gene sequence: CDR1 MDHEN, CDR2 SYDVKM. V was pared by 2 bases and J by 3 bases, with 8 bases between. The length of the CDR3 is 14 residues.

V is TRBV9 and J is TRBJ2-1; 7 bases fit TRBD2. The ends lost 4 bases at V and 4 bases at J; junction bases unmatched: 17. CDR1 and CDR2 from the germline V gene are SGDLS and YYNGEE. This CDR3 spans 18 amino acids. In DNA form, the CDR3 reads TGTGCCAGCAGCCATCCCAATAGGGGCGGGAGAGGGTACAATGAGCAGTTCTTC. Its protein is CASSHPNRGGRGYNEQFF.